The 19 T cell receptor beta chains presented below share a single source sample, sequenced in a study of blood T cell repertoires in COVID-19. Repertoires were generated with immunoSEQ multiplex PCR, while TCRdb's copy carries only in-frame clones and drops some. The table includes approximately 210,000 clones, approximately 84% detected once. Sequenced input: PBMCs or T cells enriched from blood (not recorded which). The receptors shown here come from a man aged 40-55 years who had recovered from COVID-19.

The chain links TRBV7-6 to TRBJ2-1; the D gene is possibly TRBD2 (6 bases). Per germline, CDR1 SGHVS and CDR2 FNYEAQ. V was pared by 3 bases and J by 7 bases, with 10 bases between. The CDR3 is 13 residues long. This CDR3 reads CASSFRTMNEQFF. In DNA form, the CDR3 reads TGTGCCAGCAGCTTCAGGACTATGAATGAGCAGTTCTTC.

The J gene is TRBJ2-7, the V gene TRBV3-1 (or the pseudogene TRBV3-2); 7 bases agree with TRBD2. Germline assignment: CDR1 LGHDT and CDR2 YNNKEL (reference sequence). The junction had 13 bases not matched to a gene; V was cut back by 5 bases and J by 3 bases. The CDR3 length is 16 residues. The CDR3 DNA reads TGTGCCAGCAGCGGTTATACAAGGGGACTAATCTACGAGCAGTACTTC. It yields the protein CASSGYTRGLIYEQYF.

This rearrangement joins TRBV19 to TRBJ1-1; no definite D call. This CDR3 has 14 amino acids. CDR1 is LNHDA and CDR2 is SQIVND in the germline V gene (reference sequence). Trimming cost V 7 bases and J 5 bases, with 17 bases left between them. This CDR3 is CASTAGHYVTEAFF. CDR3 coding DNA: TGTGCCAGTACCGCGGGCCACTATGTGACTGAAGCTTTCTTT.

This sequence joins TRBV7-9 and TRBJ2-7, with 11 bases lining up with TRBD2. The junction had 5 bases not matched to a gene; V was cut back by 3 bases and J by 1 base. Germline V gene data show CDR1 as SEHNR and CDR2 as FQNEAQ (reference sequence). This CDR3 spans 16 amino acids. CDR3 protein: CASSLAPSGRSYEQYF. The CDR3 DNA is TGTGCCAGCAGCTTGGCCCCTAGCGGGAGGTCCTACGAGCAGTACTTC.

The count of this clone is one. This chain joins TRBV4-1 and TRBJ2-1; 7 bases line up with TRBD1. The germline V gene has CDR1 MGHRA and CDR2 YSYEKL. The CDR3 covers 16 residues. Losses at the gene ends were 3 bases for V and 3 bases for J; bases not matched to a gene: 8. The CDR3 loop is CASSQQTGKSYNEQFF. The DNA of the CDR3 is TGCGCCAGCAGCCAGCAGACAGGGAAAAGCTACAATGAGCAGTTCTTC.

The V and J genes are TRBV5-1 and TRBJ2-1, with 10 bases lining up with TRBD2. From germline, CDR1 is SGHRS and CDR2 YFSETQ. This CDR3 has 14 amino acids. With 7 bases clipped from V and 4 bases from J, the junction kept 5 bases outside the gene matches. CDR3 amino acids: CASGGLAAYNEQFF. The CDR3 DNA reads as TGCGCCAGCGGCGGACTAGCGGCGTACAATGAGCAGTTCTTC.

This clone was seen a single time. This sequence joins TRBV30 and TRBJ2-3; 11 positions match TRBD1. Germline lookup yields CDR1 GTSNPN and CDR2 SVGIG (reference sequence). The CDR3 length is 15 residues. Trimming at V came to 7 bases and at J to 5 bases, leaving 11 bases not matched to a gene. The CDR3 is CAFSRDRGGKDTQYF. In nucleotides, the CDR3 is TGTGCCTTTTCCCGGGACAGGGGGGGTAAAGATACGCAGTATTTT.

V gene TRBV18 combines with J gene TRBJ2-7; D is perhaps TRBD2 (6 bases). The V end was cut by 6 bases, the J end by 4 bases, with 10 bases between. In germline, CDR1 is KGHSH, CDR2 LQKENI. This CDR3 is built from 12 residues. The CDR3 sequence is CASSETSYEQYF. The CDR3 coding sequence is TGTGCCAGCTCCGAGACTAGTTACGAGCAGTACTTC.

The chain has TRBV30 and TRBJ2-3; 10 bases line up with TRBD2. The CDR3 covers 14 residues. V dropped 2 bases and J dropped 2; count of bases not matched to a gene: 1. Germline values: CDR1 GTSNPN, CDR2 SVGIG (reference sequence). CDR3 protein: CAWSTSGVTDTQYF. The CDR3 DNA reads TGTGCCTGGAGTACTAGCGGGGTCACAGATACGCAGTATTTT.

This sequence joins TRBV3-1 (or the pseudogene TRBV3-2) and TRBJ1-6; D perhaps matches TRBD1 (5 bases). This CDR3 is 13 amino acids long. In germline, CDR1 is LGHDT, CDR2 YNNKEL (reference sequence). Deletions cut 4 bases from V and 9 bases from J, with 10 bases between. DNA of the CDR3: TGTGCCAGCAGCCCCTGGGGCATTTCACCCCTCCACTTT. Translation gives CASSPWGISPLHF.

This clone was detected only once. The gene calls are TRBV5-5 and TRBJ1-1; tentatively, D is TRBD1 (6 bases). Germline assignment: CDR1 SGHKS and CDR2 YYEKEE (reference sequence). The CDR3 is 15 residues long. The V and J ends lost 0 bases and 2 bases respectively, with 11 bases between them. CDR3 nucleotides: TGTGCCAGCAGCTTGGCGGTCAGGGGCAACACTGAAGCTTTCTTT. The encoded protein is CASSLAVRGNTEAFF.

This chain uses TRBV18 with TRBJ2-1, with 9 positions matching TRBD2. From germline, CDR1 is KGHSH and CDR2 LQKENI. The junction had 6 bases not matched to a gene; V was cut back by 2 bases and J by 7 bases. The CDR3 contains 15 residues. The CDR3 spells CASSPWASGENEQFF. CDR3 in DNA: TGTGCCAGCTCACCATGGGCTAGCGGGGAGAATGAGCAGTTCTTC. The complete variable domain, with remaining parts taken from reference TRBV18 and TRBJ2-1, reads NAGVMQNPRHLVRRRGQEARLRCSPMKGHSHVYWYRQLPEEGLKFMVYLQKENIIDESGMPKERFSAEFPKEGPSILRIQQVVRGDSAAYFCASSPWASGENEQFFGPGTRLTVL.

V gene TRBV6-5 combines with J gene TRBJ1-1; a weak D match, TRBD1 (5 bases). This CDR3 has 13 residues. V was trimmed by 6 bases and J by 4 bases, leaving 12 bases between them. CDR1 and CDR2 (germline): MNHEY, SVGAGI. The CDR3 protein is CASRVDSVTEAFF. Here the CDR3 DNA reads TGTGCCAGCAGAGTAGACAGCGTCACTGAAGCTTTCTTT.

The V call is TRBV2, the J call TRBJ1-5; D is ambiguous. The CDR3 covers 13 residues. The V and J ends lost 6 bases and 7 bases respectively, with 13 bases between them. The germline V gene encodes CDR1 SNHLY and CDR2 FYNNEI. In DNA, the CDR3 is TGTGCCAGCAGCTATATCGCCGGGCAGCCCCAGCATTTT. Translated, it gives CASSYIAGQPQHF. The whole variable domain, remainder taken from reference TRBV2 and TRBJ1-5, is EPEVTQTPSHQVTQMGQEVILRCVPISNHLYFYWYRQILGQKVEFLVSFYNNEISEKSEIFDDQFSVERPDGSNFTLKIRSTKLEDSAMYFCASSYIAGQPQHFGDGTRLSIL.

CDR3 sequence: CASSLGTGTEQYF. Here the CDR3 DNA reads TGTGCCAGCAGCTTGGGAACGGGAACGGAGCAGTACTTC. The chain links TRBV5-6 to TRBJ2-7; weak D call: TRBD2 (5 bases). The CDR3 is made up of 13 amino acids. The germline V gene encodes CDR1 SGHDT and CDR2 YYEEEE. V shed 0 bases and J shed 7 bases, with 11 bases lying between them. The whole variable domain, remainder taken from reference TRBV5-6 and TRBJ2-7, is DAGVTQSPTHLIKTRGQQVTLRCSPKSGHDTVSWYQQALGQGPQFIFQYYEEEERQRGNFPDRFSGHQFPNYSSELNVNALLLGDSALYLCASSLGTGTEQYFGPGTRLTVT.

The V gene is TRBV5-6, the J gene TRBJ2-3, with D maybe TRBD2 (5 bases). V lost 4 bases and J 6 bases, leaving 12 bases between the germline ends. This CDR3 is built from 13 residues. Germline CDR1 SGHDT, CDR2 YYEEEE. The CDR3 loop is CASSLRTRDTQYF. In nucleotides, the CDR3 is TGTGCCAGCAGCCTCCGGACTCGGGATACGCAGTATTTT.

The J gene is TRBJ2-1, the V gene TRBV7-9; 9 bases map to TRBD2. The length of the CDR3 is 16 residues. The V gene's germline CDR1 is SEHNR and CDR2 FQNEAQ (reference sequence). V dropped 3 bases and J dropped 13; count of bases not matched to a gene: 16. The CDR3 loop is CASSLSASLAGIHQFF. CDR3 sequence (DNA): TGTGCCAGCAGCTTGAGTGCTTCCCTAGCGGGGATCCATCAGTTCTTC.

Remarks on this clone: At one boundary the junction diverges from the germline segment, which might be a read error. This chain joins TRBV11-2 and TRBJ2-2, with TRBD2 matching over 8 bases. The CDR3 length is 15 residues. Germline V gives CDR1 SGHAT, CDR2 FQNNGV. In DNA form, the CDR3 reads TGTGCCAGCAACTTACGGGGGGGCCCTACCGGGGAGCTGTTTTTT. The encoded protein is CASNLRGGPTGELFF. The full variable domain, in which reference TRBV11-2 and TRBJ2-2 provide the parts outside the CDR3, is EAGVAQSPRYKIIEKRQSVAFWCNPISGHATLYWYQQILGQGPKLLIQFQNNGVVDDSQLPKDRFSAERLKGVDSTLKIQPAKLEDSAVYLCASNLRGGPTGELFFGEGSRLTVL.

The chain employs TRBV14 and TRBJ2-7; TRBD1 aligns across 10 bases. Germline V gene sequence: CDR1 SGHDN, CDR2 FVKESK. The CDR3 contains 19 residues. J was trimmed by 1 base and V by 4 bases; bases with no gene match: 16. The CDR3, as DNA: TGTGCCAGCAGCCCCCTAACGGGGGTAGGGACAGGGGTATCCTACGAGCAGTACTTC. Protein: CASSPLTGVGTGVSYEQYF. The full variable domain, in which reference TRBV14 and TRBJ2-7 provide the parts outside the CDR3, is EAGVTQFPSHSVIEKGQTVTLRCDPISGHDNLYWYRRVMGKEIKFLLHFVKESKQDESGMPNNRFLAERTGGTYSTLKVQPAELEDSGVYFCASSPLTGVGTGVSYEQYFGPGTRLTVT.